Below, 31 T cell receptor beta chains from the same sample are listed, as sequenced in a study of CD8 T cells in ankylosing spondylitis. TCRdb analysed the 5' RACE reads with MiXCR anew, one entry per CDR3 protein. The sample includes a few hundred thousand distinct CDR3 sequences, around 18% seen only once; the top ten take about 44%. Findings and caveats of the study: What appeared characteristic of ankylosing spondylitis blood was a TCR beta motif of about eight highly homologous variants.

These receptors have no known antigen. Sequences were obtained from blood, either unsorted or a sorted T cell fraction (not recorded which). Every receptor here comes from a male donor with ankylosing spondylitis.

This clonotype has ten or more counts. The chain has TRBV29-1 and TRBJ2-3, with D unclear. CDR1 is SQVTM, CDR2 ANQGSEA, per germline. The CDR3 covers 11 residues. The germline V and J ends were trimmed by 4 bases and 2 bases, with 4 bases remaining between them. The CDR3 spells CSVADTDTQYF. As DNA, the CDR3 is TGCAGCGTTGCCGACACAGATACGCAGTATTTT.

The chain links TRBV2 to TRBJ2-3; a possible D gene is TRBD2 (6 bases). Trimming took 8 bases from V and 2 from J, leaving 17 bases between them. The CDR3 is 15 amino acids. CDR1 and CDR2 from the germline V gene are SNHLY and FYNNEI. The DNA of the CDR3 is TGTGCCAGCGGGAGGAGTAGCGGATACACAGATACGCAGTATTTT. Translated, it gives CASGRSSGYTDTQYF.

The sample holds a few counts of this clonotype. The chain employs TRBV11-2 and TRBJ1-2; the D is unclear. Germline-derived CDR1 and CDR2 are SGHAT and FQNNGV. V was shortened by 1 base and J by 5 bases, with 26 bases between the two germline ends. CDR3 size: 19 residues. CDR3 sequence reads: CASSLGPDGNLIYMYGYTF. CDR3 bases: TGTGCCAGCAGCTTAGGCCCTGATGGCAATTTGATCTATATGTATGGCTACACCTTC.

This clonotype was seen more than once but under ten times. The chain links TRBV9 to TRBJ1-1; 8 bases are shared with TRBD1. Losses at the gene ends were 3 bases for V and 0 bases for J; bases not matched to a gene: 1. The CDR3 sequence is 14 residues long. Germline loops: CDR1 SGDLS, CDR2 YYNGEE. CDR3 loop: CASSGTGMNTEAFF. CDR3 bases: TGTGCCAGCAGCGGGACAGGGATGAACACTGAAGCTTTCTTT.

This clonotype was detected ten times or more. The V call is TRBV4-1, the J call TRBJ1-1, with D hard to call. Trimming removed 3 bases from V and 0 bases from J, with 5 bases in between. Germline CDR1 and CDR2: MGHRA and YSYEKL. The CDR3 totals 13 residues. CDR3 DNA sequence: TGCGCCAGCAGCCATGGGGTGAACACTGAAGCTTTCTTT. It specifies CASSHGVNTEAFF.

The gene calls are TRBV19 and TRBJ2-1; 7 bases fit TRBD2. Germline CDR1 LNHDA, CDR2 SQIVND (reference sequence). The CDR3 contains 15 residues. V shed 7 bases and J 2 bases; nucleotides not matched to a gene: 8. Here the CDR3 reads CASNTRENAYNEQFF. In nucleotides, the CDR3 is TGTGCCAGTAACACGCGGGAGAACGCCTACAATGAGCAGTTCTTC.

The DNA of the CDR3 is TGCGCCAGCAGCCAAGACCCAGGACTAGCTACGTACAATGAGCAGTTCTTC. Translated: CASSQDPGLATYNEQFF. The J gene is TRBJ2-1, the V gene TRBV4-3; 8 bases are a match to TRBD2. Looked up from germline, CDR1 is LGHNA and CDR2 is YSLEER. The CDR3 runs 17 residues. Trimming cost V 0 bases and J 4 bases; bases outside gene matches: 8.

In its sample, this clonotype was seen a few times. CDR3 sequence: CASTRTGSYNEQFF. The CDR3 DNA is TGTGCCAGCACAAGGACAGGTTCCTACAATGAGCAGTTCTTC. The J gene is TRBJ2-1, the V gene TRBV12-3 or TRBV12-4; 7 positions match TRBD1. The CDR3 consists of 14 residues. Germline trimming cut 7 bases from V and 1 base from J; bases unmatched to any gene: 4.

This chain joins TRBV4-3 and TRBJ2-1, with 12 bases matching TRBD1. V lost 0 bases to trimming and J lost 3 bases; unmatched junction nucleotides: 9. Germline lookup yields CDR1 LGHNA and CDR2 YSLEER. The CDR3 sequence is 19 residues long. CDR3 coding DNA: TGCGCCAGCAGCCAAGACGGGACCGGGACAGGGGGCTACTACAATGAGCAGTTCTTC. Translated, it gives CASSQDGTGTGGYYNEQFF.

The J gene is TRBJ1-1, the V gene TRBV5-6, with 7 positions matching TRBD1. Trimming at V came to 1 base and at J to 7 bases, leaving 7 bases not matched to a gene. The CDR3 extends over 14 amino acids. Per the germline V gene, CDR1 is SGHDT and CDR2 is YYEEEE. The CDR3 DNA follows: TGTGCCAGCAGCTTGCTGCGGGGACAGAATGAAGCTTTCTTT. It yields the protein CASSLLRGQNEAFF.

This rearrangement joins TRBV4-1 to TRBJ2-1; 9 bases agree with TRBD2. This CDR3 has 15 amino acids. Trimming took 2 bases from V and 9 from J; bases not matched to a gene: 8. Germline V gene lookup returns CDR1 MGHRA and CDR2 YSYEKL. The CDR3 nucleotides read TGCGCCAGCAGCCAACGCCCTAGCGGGAAGGGTGAGCAGTTCTTC. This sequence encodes CASSQRPSGKGEQFF.

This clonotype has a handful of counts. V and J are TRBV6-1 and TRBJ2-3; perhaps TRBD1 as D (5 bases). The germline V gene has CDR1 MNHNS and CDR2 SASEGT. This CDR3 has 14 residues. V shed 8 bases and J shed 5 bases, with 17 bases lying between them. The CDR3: CASAELDNGDTQYF. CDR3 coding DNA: TGTGCCAGCGCCGAACTGGACAATGGAGATACGCAGTATTTT.

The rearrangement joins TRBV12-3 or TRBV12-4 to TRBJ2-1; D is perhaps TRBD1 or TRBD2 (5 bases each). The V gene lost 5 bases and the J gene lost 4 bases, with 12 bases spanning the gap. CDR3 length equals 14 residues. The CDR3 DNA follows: TGTGCCAGCAGTAACATGGGACCTTACAATGAGCAGTTCTTC. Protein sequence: CASSNMGPYNEQFF.

CDR3 coding DNA: TGCGCCAGCAGCCACGGACTAGCGGGAGGAACGAATGAGCAGTTCTTC. This translates into CASSHGLAGGTNEQFF. The chain carries TRBV4-1 and TRBJ2-1; TRBD2 matches at 14 bases. The germline V gene has CDR1 MGHRA and CDR2 YSYEKL. The CDR3 extends over 16 amino acids. Germline trimming cut 3 bases from V and 7 bases from J; bases unmatched to any gene: 5.

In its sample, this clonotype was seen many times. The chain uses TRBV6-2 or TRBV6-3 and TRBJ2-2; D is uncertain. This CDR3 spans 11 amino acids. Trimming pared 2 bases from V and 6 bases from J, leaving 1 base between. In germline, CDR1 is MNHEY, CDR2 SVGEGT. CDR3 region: CASSYPGELFF. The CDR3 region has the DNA TGTGCCAGCAGTTACCCCGGGGAGCTGTTTTTT.

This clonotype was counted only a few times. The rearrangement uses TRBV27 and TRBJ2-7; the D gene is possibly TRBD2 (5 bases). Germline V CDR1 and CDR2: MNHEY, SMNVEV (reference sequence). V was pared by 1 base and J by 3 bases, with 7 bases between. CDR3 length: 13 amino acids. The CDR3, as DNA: TGTGCCAGCAGTTTATATCGGGGCTACGAGCAGTACTTC. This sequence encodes CASSLYRGYEQYF.

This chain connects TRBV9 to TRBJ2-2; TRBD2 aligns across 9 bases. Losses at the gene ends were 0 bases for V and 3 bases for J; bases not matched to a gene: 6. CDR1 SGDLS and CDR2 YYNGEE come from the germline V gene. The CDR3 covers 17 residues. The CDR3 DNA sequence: TGTGCCAGCAGCGTAGGGCTAGCGGGGCTTTACACCGGGGAGCTGTTTTTT. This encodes CASSVGLAGLYTGELFF.

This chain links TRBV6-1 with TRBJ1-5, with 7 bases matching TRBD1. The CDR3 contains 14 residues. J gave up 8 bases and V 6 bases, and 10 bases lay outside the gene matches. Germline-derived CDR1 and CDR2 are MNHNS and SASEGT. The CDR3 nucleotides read TGTGCCAGCAGCCAACCAGGGGGGACGGAGCCCCAGCATTTT. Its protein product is CASSQPGGTEPQHF.

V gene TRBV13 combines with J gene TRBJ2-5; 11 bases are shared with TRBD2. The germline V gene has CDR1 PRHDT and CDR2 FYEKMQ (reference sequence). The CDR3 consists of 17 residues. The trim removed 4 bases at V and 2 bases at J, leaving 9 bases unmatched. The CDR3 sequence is CASSYYSGREKQETQYF. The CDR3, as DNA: TGTGCCAGCAGCTACTATAGCGGGAGGGAGAAACAAGAGACCCAGTACTTC.

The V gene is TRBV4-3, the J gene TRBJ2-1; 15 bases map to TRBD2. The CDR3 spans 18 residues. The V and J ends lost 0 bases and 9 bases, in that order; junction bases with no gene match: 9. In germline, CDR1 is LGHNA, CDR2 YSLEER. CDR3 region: CASSQDLSRTSGRVEQFF. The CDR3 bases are TGCGCCAGCAGCCAAGATTTATCCAGGACTAGCGGGAGGGTTGAGCAGTTCTTC.

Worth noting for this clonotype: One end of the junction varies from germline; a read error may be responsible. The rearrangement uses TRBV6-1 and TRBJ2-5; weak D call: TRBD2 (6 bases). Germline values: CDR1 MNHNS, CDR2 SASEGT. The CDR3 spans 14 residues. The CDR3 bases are TGTGCCAGCAGTCCCGTTAGCGGCCAAGAGAACCAGTACTTC. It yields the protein CASSPVSGQENQYF.

In nucleotides, the CDR3 is TGTGCCAGCAGCTTAAGTGCAGGTCCCACCTTCGAGCAGTACTTC. Translation gives CASSLSAGPTFEQYF. The chain joins TRBV7-3 to TRBJ2-7; the D is unclear. CDR1 SGHTA and CDR2 FQGTGA come from the germline V gene. This CDR3 contains 15 residues. Trimming cost V 1 base and J 6 bases, with 16 bases left between them.

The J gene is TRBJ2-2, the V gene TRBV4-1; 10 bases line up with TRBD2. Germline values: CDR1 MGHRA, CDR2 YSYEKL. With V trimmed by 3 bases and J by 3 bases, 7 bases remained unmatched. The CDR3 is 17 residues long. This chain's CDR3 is CASSQGSGGAYTGELFF. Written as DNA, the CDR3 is TGCGCCAGCAGCCAGGGGAGCGGGGGGGCCTACACCGGGGAGCTGTTTTTT.

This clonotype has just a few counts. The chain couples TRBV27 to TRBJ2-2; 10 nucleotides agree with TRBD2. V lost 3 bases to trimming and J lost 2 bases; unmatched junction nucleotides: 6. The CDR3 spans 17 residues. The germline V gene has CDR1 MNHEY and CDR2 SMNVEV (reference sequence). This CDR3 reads CASSLSSGSYNTGELFF. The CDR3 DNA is TGTGCCAGCAGTTTGTCTAGCGGGAGCTACAACACCGGGGAGCTGTTTTTT.

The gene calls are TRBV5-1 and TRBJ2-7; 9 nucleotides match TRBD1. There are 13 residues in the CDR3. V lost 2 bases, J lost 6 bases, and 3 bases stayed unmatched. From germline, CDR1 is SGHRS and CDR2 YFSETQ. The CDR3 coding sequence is TGCGCCAGCAGCTTCGGACAGGGGTTCGAGCAGTACTTC. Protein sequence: CASSFGQGFEQYF.

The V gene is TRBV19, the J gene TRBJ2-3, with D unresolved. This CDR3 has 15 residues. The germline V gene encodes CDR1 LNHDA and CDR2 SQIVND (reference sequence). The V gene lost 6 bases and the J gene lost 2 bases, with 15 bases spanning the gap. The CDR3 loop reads CASSAHGSPTDTQYF. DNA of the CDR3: TGTGCCAGTAGCGCTCACGGCTCCCCCACAGATACGCAGTATTTT.

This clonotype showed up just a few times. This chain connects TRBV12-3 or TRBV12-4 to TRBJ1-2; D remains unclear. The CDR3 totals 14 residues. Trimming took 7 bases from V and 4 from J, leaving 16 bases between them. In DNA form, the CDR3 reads TGTGCCAGCACCTCCGGGGTATATGGCTATGGCTACACCTTC. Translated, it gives CASTSGVYGYGYTF.

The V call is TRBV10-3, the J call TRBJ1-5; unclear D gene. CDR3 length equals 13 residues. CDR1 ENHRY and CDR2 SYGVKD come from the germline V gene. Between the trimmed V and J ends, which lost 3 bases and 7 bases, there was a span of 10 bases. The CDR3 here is CAISDSSGQPQHF. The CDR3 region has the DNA TGTGCCATCAGTGATTCTTCAGGCCAGCCCCAGCATTTT.

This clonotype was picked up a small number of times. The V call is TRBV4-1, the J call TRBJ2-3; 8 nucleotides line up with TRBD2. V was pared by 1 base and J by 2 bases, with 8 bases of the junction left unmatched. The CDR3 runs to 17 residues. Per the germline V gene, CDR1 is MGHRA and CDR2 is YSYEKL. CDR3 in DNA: TGCGCCAGCAGCCAAGTTGGCGGGGGGATAAACACAGATACGCAGTATTTT. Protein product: CASSQVGGGINTDTQYF.

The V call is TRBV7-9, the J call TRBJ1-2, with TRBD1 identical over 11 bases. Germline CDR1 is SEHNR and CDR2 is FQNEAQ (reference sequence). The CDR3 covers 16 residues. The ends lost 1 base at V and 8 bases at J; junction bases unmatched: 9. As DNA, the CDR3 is TGTGCCAGCAGCTTAGTAGGCCGGGACAGGGGGGACGGCTACACCTTC. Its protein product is CASSLVGRDRGDGYTF.

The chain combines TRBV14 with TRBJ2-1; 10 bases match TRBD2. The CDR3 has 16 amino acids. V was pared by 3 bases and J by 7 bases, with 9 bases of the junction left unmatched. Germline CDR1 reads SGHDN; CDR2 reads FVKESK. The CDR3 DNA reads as TGTGCCAGCAGCCACCCAGCGGGAGGGTCTTCGAATGAGCAGTTCTTC. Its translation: CASSHPAGGSSNEQFF. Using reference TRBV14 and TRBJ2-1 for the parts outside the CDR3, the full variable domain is EAGVTQFPSHSVIEKGQTVTLRCDPISGHDNLYWYRRVMGKEIKFLLHFVKESKQDESGMPNNRFLAERTGGTYSTLKVQPAELEDSGVYFCASSHPAGGSSNEQFFGPGTRLTVL.